The T cell receptor (beta chain) under discussion was sequenced for a study of blood T cell repertoires in COVID-19. Method: immunoSEQ multiplex PCR; TCRdb's copy keeps in-frame clones and lacks some. The sample has about 240,000 clones, under 85% seen once. The CDR3 is 13 amino acids. Trimming stripped 5 bases from V and 2 bases from J, with 9 bases between. From germline, CDR1 is SGHTA and CDR2 FQGTGA. This TCR came from a man aged 30-40 years who had recovered from COVID-19. The chain combines TRBV7-3 with TRBJ1-2; D is perhaps TRBD1 (5 bases). Sequences were obtained from peripheral blood. CDR3 bases: TGTGCCAGCAGCCGCGGGGCGAACTATGGCTACACCTTC. Amino acids: CASSRGANYGYTF.